This TCR beta chain came from a study of metastatic and nonmetastatic thyroid tumors. Study context: Blood and tumor or nodule tissue repertoires from malignant and benign thyroid patients were compared.

In the source study's methods: CDR3 differences across clinicopathological groups were used to build a distant-metastasis classifier for papillary thyroid cancer. TCRdb re-analyzed the PCR reads using MiXCR. Clone size and V and J calls follow TCRdb, not the original study. This table holds about 32,000 clones, about 20% found once. All patients reached thyroid surgery having received no treatment beforehand. Notes on this clone: Its antigen is as yet unknown.

Germline CDR1 reads DFQATT; CDR2 reads SNEGSKA (reference sequence). The germline V and J ends were trimmed by 5 bases and 2 bases, with 13 bases remaining between them. The CDR3 runs to 13 residues. Study results and caveats: In both blood and tumor samples, TCR beta diversity was reported significantly higher for malignant than benign nodules.

The source material was blood. This TCR was sampled from a female donor with papillary thyroid cancer or a benign thyroid nodule (not recorded which). Some clones in this sample may be carry-over from other donors' samples. The genes are TRBV20-1 and TRBJ2-7; a possible D gene is TRBD1 (5 bases). The CDR3 DNA follows: TGCAGTGCTCCCCACAGGTCGGCCTACGAGCAGTACTTC. It encodes CSAPHRSAYEQYF.